These 29 T cell receptor beta chains share one sample of origin, sequenced in a study of T cells in tuberculosis. The data were produced by immunoSEQ multiplex PCR, yet TCRdb's version contains in-frame clones alone and is incomplete. The table includes about 43,000 clones, about 95% detected once. Material: PBMCs. The origin of the receptors is a donor between 10 and 35 years old with latent tuberculosis or without tuberculosis infection. Some clones in this sample may be carry-over from other donors' samples.

The chain is built from TRBV4-1 and TRBJ1-1; TRBD1 aligns across 8 bases. Germline-derived CDR1 and CDR2 are MGHRA and YSYEKL. The CDR3 length is 15 residues. Losses at the gene ends were 4 bases for V and 3 bases for J; bases not matched to a gene: 7. The CDR3 DNA is TGCGCCAGCAGCCTGGGACAGGATAGGTACACTGAAGCTTTCTTT. It specifies CASSLGQDRYTEAFF.

The chain employs TRBV10-1 and TRBJ2-3; 10 bases map to TRBD1. J gave up 2 bases and V 4 bases, and 0 bases lay outside the gene matches. CDR1 is WNHNN and CDR2 is SYGVQD in the germline V gene (reference sequence). This CDR3 has 14 residues. In nucleotides, the CDR3 is TGCGCCAGCAGTGGACAGGGGGCCACAGATACGCAGTATTTT. Translated, it gives CASSGQGATDTQYF.

The chain links TRBV11-3 to TRBJ2-3; D perhaps matches TRBD2 (5 bases). The germline V gene has CDR1 SGHNT and CDR2 YENEEA. Trimming removed 0 bases at V and 5 bases at J, with 9 bases between. The CDR3 sequence is 14 residues long. The CDR3 DNA is TGTGCCAGCAGCTTAGATCCGAGCGGAGATACGCAGTATTTT. Its protein product is CASSLDPSGDTQYF.

The chain carries TRBV7-6 and TRBJ1-2; D not certain. Trimming took 2 bases from V and 3 from J, leaving 10 bases between them. Germline V lookup: CDR1 SGHVS, CDR2 FNYEAQ. The CDR3 extends over 14 amino acids. CDR3 in amino acids: CASSLIRGYYGYTF. In nucleotides, the CDR3 is TGTGCCAGCAGCTTAATCCGGGGTTACTATGGCTACACCTTC.

The V gene is TRBV6-5, the J gene TRBJ2-3, with TRBD2 as a possible D gene (5 bases). Trimming pared 10 bases from V and 2 bases from J, leaving 16 bases between. This CDR3 comprises 14 residues. Germline V lookup: CDR1 MNHEY, CDR2 SVGAGI. The CDR3 spells CATHRGAVTDTQYF. DNA for the CDR3: TGTGCCACCCACCGGGGAGCGGTCACAGATACGCAGTATTTT.

This clone was detected only once. The gene calls are TRBV7-2 and TRBJ1-5; tentative D call: TRBD1 (6 bases). Per the germline V gene, CDR1 is SGHTA and CDR2 is FQGNSA. Deletions cut 0 bases from V and 0 bases from J, with 15 bases between. The CDR3 has 18 amino acids. CDR3 amino acids: CASSLARRGRSSNQPQHF. For the CDR3, the DNA is TGTGCCAGCAGCTTAGCCCGCAGGGGCCGCTCTAGCAATCAGCCCCAGCATTTT. Full variable domain (missing parts from reference TRBV7-2 and TRBJ1-5): GAGVSQSPSNKVTEKGKDVELRCDPISGHTALYWYRQSLGQGLEFLIYFQGNSAPDKSGLPSDRFSAERTGGSVSTLTIQRTQQEDSAVYLCASSLARRGRSSNQPQHFGDGTRLSIL.

This chain connects TRBV7-2 to TRBJ2-7, with 9 positions matching TRBD1. Trimming cost V 5 bases and J 2 bases; bases outside gene matches: 7. Germline V gene data show CDR1 as SGHTA and CDR2 as FQGNSA. CDR3 length: 15 amino acids. The CDR3 DNA is TGTGCCAGCAGCATTACAGGGGGCGTTCCCTACGAGCAGTACTTC. Amino acid sequence: CASSITGGVPYEQYF.

The chain recombines TRBV28 with TRBJ1-4; D is ambiguous. Trimming removed 6 bases at V and 10 bases at J, with 21 bases between. The CDR3 spans 15 residues. CDR1 and CDR2 (germline): MDHEN, SYDVKM. The CDR3 here is CASRYLGSRWGKLFF. The CDR3 DNA sequence: TGTGCCAGCAGATACCTAGGGAGTCGCTGGGGAAAACTGTTTTTT.

The chain carries TRBV4-3 and TRBJ2-7, with TRBD2 identical over 15 bases. Germline V gives CDR1 LGHNA, CDR2 YSLEER. The CDR3 is made up of 18 amino acids. J gave up 4 bases and V 1 base, and 8 bases lay outside the gene matches. CDR3 sequence: CASSQAPGLAGGNYEQYF. CDR3 DNA sequence: TGCGCCAGCAGCCAAGCCCCGGGACTAGCGGGAGGAAATTACGAGCAGTACTTC.

The rearrangement joins TRBV2 to TRBJ2-1; 8 bases are a match to TRBD2. V lost 7 bases to trimming and J lost 0 bases; unmatched junction nucleotides: 5. The CDR3 has 15 residues. Germline-derived CDR1 and CDR2 are SNHLY and FYNNEI. The CDR3 protein is CASNPGTSSYNEQFF. The CDR3 DNA sequence: TGTGCCAGCAATCCCGGGACTAGCTCCTACAATGAGCAGTTCTTC.

This chain joins TRBV4-3 and TRBJ2-5; possibly TRBD2 for D (6 bases). CDR1 is LGHNA and CDR2 is YSLEER in the germline V gene. The CDR3 sequence is 17 residues long. V gave up 1 base and J gave up 4 bases, with 19 bases separating them. CDR3: CASSQAGIAVRSETQYF. The CDR3 DNA reads as TGCGCCAGCAGCCAAGCGGGAATAGCGGTTCGCTCAGAGACCCAGTACTTC.

V and J are TRBV6-1 and TRBJ2-1, with D tentatively TRBD1 (5 bases). Trimming removed 6 bases at V and 8 bases at J, with 14 bases between. The CDR3 length is 13 residues. CDR1 MNHNS and CDR2 SASEGT come from the germline V gene. The CDR3: CASRGQGRDEQFF. CDR3 DNA: TGTGCCAGCAGGGGGCAGGGTAGAGATGAGCAGTTCTTC.

This chain joins TRBV18 and TRBJ2-7; D perhaps matches TRBD2 (5 bases). The CDR3 has 14 amino acids. V was pared by 3 bases and J by 0 bases, with 9 bases between. CDR1 and CDR2 (germline): KGHSH, LQKENI. The CDR3 nucleotides read TGTGCCAGCTCACCGACTGGGAGCTCCTACGAGCAGTACTTC. Translating it yields CASSPTGSSYEQYF.

This clone was found once. V gene TRBV27 combines with J gene TRBJ1-1; D might be TRBD1 (5 bases). Trimming took off 6 bases at V and 4 bases at J, with 15 bases between the two ends. CDR3 size: 14 residues. Per the germline V gene, CDR1 is MNHEY and CDR2 is SMNVEV (reference sequence). The CDR3 nucleotides read TGTGCCAGCAGGGTAGGATTCGGGGGCACTGAAGCTTTCTTT. Its protein is CASRVGFGGTEAFF.

The chain employs TRBV4-1 and TRBJ2-7, with D possibly TRBD2 on 7 matching bases. Germline-derived CDR1 and CDR2 are MGHRA and YSYEKL. The CDR3 is 16 amino acids. Trimming pared 1 base from V and 3 bases from J, leaving 16 bases between. The CDR3 nucleotides read TGCGCCAGCAGCCAAGGGGGGGCGGGAGATATCTACGAGCAGTACTTC. It is translated as CASSQGGAGDIYEQYF.

This chain joins TRBV10-3 and TRBJ2-3, with TRBD2 identical over 7 bases. Germline CDR1 and CDR2: ENHRY and SYGVKD. The CDR3 consists of 16 residues. The junction had 9 bases not matched to a gene; V was cut back by 2 bases and J by 4 bases. The CDR3 DNA reads TGTGCCATCAGTGAGCCCCCGCGGGAGTTAGCAGATACGCAGTATTTT. This codes for CAISEPPRELADTQYF.

The J gene is TRBJ2-3, the V gene TRBV4-1, with D unresolved. There are 13 residues in the CDR3. Germline V CDR1 and CDR2: MGHRA, YSYEKL. The V gene lost 3 bases and the J gene lost 1 base, with 5 bases spanning the gap. CDR3 residues: CASSHAGTDTQYF. The CDR3 DNA is TGCGCCAGCAGCCACGCGGGCACAGATACGCAGTATTTT.

Of note for this clone: Compared with germline, one end of the junction differs, possibly owing to a read error. The rearrangement uses TRBV7-3 and TRBJ1-1; D perhaps matches TRBD1 (6 bases). Germline CDR1 and CDR2: SGHTA and FQGTGA. This CDR3 is built from 13 residues. Here the CDR3 reads CASSLGQGSTVCF. CDR3 DNA: TGTGCCAGCAGCTTAGGTCAGGGGTCGACCGTTTGTTTT.

V is TRBV7-6 and J is TRBJ1-1; D perhaps matches TRBD1 (5 bases). Germline assignment: CDR1 SGHVS and CDR2 FNYEAQ. The length of the CDR3 is 12 residues. V was clipped by 5 bases and J by 7 bases, with 11 bases between them. The CDR3, as DNA: TGTGCCAGCAGCACTTGGGGGGATGAAGCTTTCTTT. Protein sequence: CASSTWGDEAFF.

This clone came up a few times. The chain joins TRBV6-1 to TRBJ1-1, with TRBD1 matching 8 bases. CDR1 is MNHNS and CDR2 is SASEGT in the germline V gene. This CDR3 spans 14 amino acids. The ends lost 7 bases at V and 2 bases at J; junction bases unmatched: 6. The CDR3 nucleotides are TGTGCCAGCACGACAGGGGCCTTTAACACTGAAGCTTTCTTT. Protein: CASTTGAFNTEAFF.

The rearrangement links TRBV28 to TRBJ1-5; 7 bases match TRBD1. The CDR3 covers 15 residues. Germline V gene data show CDR1 as MDHEN and CDR2 as SYDVKM. V dropped 4 bases and J dropped 7; count of bases not matched to a gene: 10. The CDR3 spells CASSSRQGEAQPQHF. CDR3 nucleotide sequence: TGTGCCAGCAGTTCGCGACAGGGTGAAGCCCAGCCCCAGCATTTT.

The rearrangement links TRBV6-4 to TRBJ1-5; maybe TRBD1 (5 bases). Germline V gene data show CDR1 as MRHNA and CDR2 as SNTAGT. This CDR3 contains 12 residues. The V end was cut by 0 bases, the J end by 12 bases, with 9 bases between. The CDR3 spells CASSDSSGIQHF. The CDR3 coding sequence is TGTGCCAGCAGTGACTCCTCAGGGATCCAGCATTTT.

This clone was counted between two and nine times. The J gene is TRBJ1-5, the V gene TRBV19; the D gene is possibly TRBD1 (5 bases). Per the germline V gene, CDR1 is LNHDA and CDR2 is SQIVND (reference sequence). Trimming took off 4 bases at V and 3 bases at J, with 10 bases between the two ends. The CDR3 is 14 residues long. CDR3 loop: CASSTGFDNQPQHF. Written as DNA, the CDR3 is TGTGCCAGTAGTACAGGGTTTGACAATCAGCCCCAGCATTTT.

In DNA form, the CDR3 reads TGCGCCAGCAGCCGCCTTTCCCGGACTAGCGGTCACAATGAGCAGTTCTTC. This sequence encodes CASSRLSRTSGHNEQFF. The V gene is TRBV4-1, the J gene TRBJ2-1; TRBD2 aligns across 10 bases. This CDR3 has 17 residues. Germline V gene sequence: CDR1 MGHRA, CDR2 YSYEKL. Unmatched junction bases numbered 11, after V lost 4 bases and J lost 5 bases.

The J gene is TRBJ2-7, the V gene TRBV2; D gene ambiguous. CDR3 length: 13 residues. Germline V lookup: CDR1 SNHLY, CDR2 FYNNEI. Deletions cut 2 bases from V and 2 bases from J, with 7 bases between. DNA of the CDR3: TGTGCCAGCAGTGAATACATGACCTACGAGCAGTACTTC. This gives the protein CASSEYMTYEQYF.

The chain employs TRBV11-2 and TRBJ1-1; 7 bases agree with TRBD1. The germline V gene encodes CDR1 SGHAT and CDR2 FQNNGV. The CDR3 runs 16 residues. V shed 6 bases and J 0 bases; nucleotides not matched to a gene: 10. The CDR3 DNA reads TGTGCCAGCAGTAAACGGCAGGGGGTCATGAACACTGAAGCTTTCTTT. It translates to CASSKRQGVMNTEAFF.

The DNA of the CDR3 is TGTGCCAGCAGCTTAGTACAGAAGTTCCAAGAGACCCAGTACTTC. Translation gives CASSLVQKFQETQYF. The rearrangement uses TRBV7-9 and TRBJ2-5; D remains ambiguous. CDR1 is SEHNR and CDR2 is FQNEAQ in the germline V gene (reference sequence). V gave up 1 base and J gave up 1 base, with 10 bases separating them. This CDR3 spans 15 amino acids.

The chain uses TRBV30 and TRBJ2-7, with D possibly matching TRBD2 (6 bases). Germline V gene sequence: CDR1 GTSNPN, CDR2 SVGIG (reference sequence). This CDR3 contains 11 residues. V was pared by 5 bases and J by 6 bases, with 11 bases between. The CDR3 protein is CAWRREPEQYF. The CDR3 DNA reads TGTGCCTGGCGGAGGGAGCCCGAGCAGTACTTC.

CDR3 coding DNA: TGTGCCAGTAGTATACAGGGTGGCACTGAAGCTTTCTTT. This sequence encodes CASSIQGGTEAFF. This chain joins TRBV19 and TRBJ1-1; D is possibly TRBD1 (5 bases). CDR1 and CDR2 (germline): LNHDA, SQIVND (reference sequence). V dropped 2 bases and J dropped 4 bases, with 8 bases sitting between them. This CDR3 is 13 amino acids long.